Below are 20 T cell receptor beta chains sequenced from a single sample in a study of blood T cell repertoires in COVID-19. Method: immunoSEQ multiplex PCR; TCRdb's copy keeps in-frame clones and lacks some. The sample consists of roughly 140,000 clones, around 89% of them appearing once. Sequenced sample: peripheral blood. The source of these receptors is a woman in her thirties or forties with acute or convalescent COVID-19.

The V and J genes are TRBV13 and TRBJ1-6; D unclear. The germline CDR1 and CDR2 sequences are PRHDT and FYEKMQ (reference sequence). V lost 2 bases, J lost 5 bases, and 7 bases lay in between. The CDR3 runs to 14 residues. Here the CDR3 reads CASSLSRNNSPLHF. CDR3 nucleotide sequence: TGTGCCAGCAGCTTATCCAGGAATAATTCACCCCTCCACTTT.

As for this clone: Germline and junction disagree at one end, which may indicate a read error. V and J are TRBV5-4 and TRBJ1-4; TRBD1 matches at 8 bases. Germline V gene sequence: CDR1 SGHNT, CDR2 YYREEE (reference sequence). The CDR3 totals 16 residues. CDR3 loop: CASSLGQAPTTEKLFF. CDR3 nucleotide sequence: TGTGCCAGCAGTTTGGGACAGGCACCGACCACCGAAAAACTGTTTTTT.

The chain recombines TRBV6-5 with TRBJ2-7; the D is unclear. Germline CDR1 and CDR2: MNHEY and SVGAGI. This CDR3 is built from 14 residues. Trimming cost V 0 bases and J 2 bases, with 8 bases left between them. CDR3 loop: CASSYSGDAYEQYF. CDR3 in DNA: TGTGCCAGCAGTTACTCGGGCGATGCCTACGAGCAGTACTTC.

The table lists this clone with a count of one. The CDR3 spells CATSRAGFNYEQYF. CDR3 DNA sequence: TGTGCCACCAGCAGGGCGGGATTCAACTACGAGCAGTACTTC. The rearrangement links TRBV15 to TRBJ2-7; the D gene is possibly TRBD2 (6 bases). Trimming removed 3 bases at V and 3 bases at J, with 12 bases between. Germline lookup yields CDR1 LNHNV and CDR2 YYDKDF (reference sequence). This CDR3 comprises 14 residues.

This clone was recorded only once. The V gene is TRBV6-5, the J gene TRBJ2-5; D not certain. Trimming cost V 6 bases and J 2 bases, with 10 bases left between them. Per germline, CDR1 MNHEY and CDR2 SVGAGI. This CDR3 is 13 amino acids long. Here the CDR3 reads CASRWAPQETQYF. The CDR3 DNA sequence: TGTGCCAGCAGGTGGGCACCGCAAGAGACCCAGTACTTC.

This clone has only one observation. The V gene is TRBV14, the J gene TRBJ1-2, with 9 bases matching TRBD1. With 3 bases clipped from V and 8 bases from J, the junction kept 13 bases outside the gene matches. The length of the CDR3 is 16 residues. The germline CDR1 and CDR2 sequences are SGHDN and FVKESK. The CDR3 nucleotides are TGTGCCAGCAGCCAGGACGCTCTACAGGGGGCGGGGGGCTACACCTTC. Protein: CASSQDALQGAGGYTF.

The rearrangement joins TRBV9 to TRBJ2-6; D is unresolved. Germline-derived CDR1 and CDR2 are SGDLS and YYNGEE. The CDR3 is 15 residues long. V lost 3 bases and J lost 0, with 7 bases in between. The CDR3 DNA is TGTGCCAGCAGCGCGTTTATCTCTGGGGCCAACGTCCTGACTTTC. Its protein product is CASSAFISGANVLTF.

This clone was found once. V gene TRBV19 combines with J gene TRBJ1-4, with 7 bases matching TRBD1. The CDR3 loop spans 13 amino acids. In germline, CDR1 is LNHDA, CDR2 SQIVND (reference sequence). Unmatched junction bases numbered 5, after V lost 6 bases and J lost 7 bases. The DNA of the CDR3 is TGTGCCAGTAGCGACAGGGACGTTGAAAAACTGTTTTTT. Translating gives CASSDRDVEKLFF. The entire variable domain, with the rest obtained from reference TRBV19 and TRBJ1-4, is as follows: DGGITQSPKYLFRKEGQNVTLSCEQNLNHDAMYWYRQDPGQGLRLIYYSQIVNDFQKGDIAEGYSVSREKKESFPLTVTSAQKNPTAFYLCASSDRDVEKLFFGSGTQLSVL.

This clone was seen a single time. The CDR3 is CSASPGSDSNTEAFF. CDR3 nucleotides: TGCAGTGCTAGTCCGGGGTCGGACTCGAACACTGAAGCTTTCTTT. This chain joins TRBV20-1 and TRBJ1-1; unclear D gene. The V gene's germline CDR1 is DFQATT and CDR2 SNEGSKA (reference sequence). The V and J ends lost 3 bases and 1 base respectively, with 15 bases between them. The CDR3 runs to 15 residues.

The rearrangement links TRBV4-1 to TRBJ1-1, with D maybe TRBD1 (6 bases). Trimming pared 5 bases from V and 0 bases from J, leaving 19 bases between. The CDR3 contains 17 residues. CDR1 is MGHRA and CDR2 is YSYEKL in the germline V gene. CDR3: CASSNNRAPQMNTEAFF. DNA of the CDR3: TGCGCCAGCAGCAATAACAGGGCCCCCCAAATGAACACTGAAGCTTTCTTT.

This clone was observed a handful of times. V and J are TRBV7-9 and TRBJ1-1; D call uncertain. CDR1 is SEHNR, CDR2 FQNEAQ, per germline (reference sequence). Trimming took off 9 bases at V and 5 bases at J, with 25 bases between the two ends. The CDR3 has 16 amino acids. The CDR3 DNA sequence: TGTGCCAGTCTAACCGCGGGAGCCCCGGGGAGAACTGAAGCTTTCTTT. It translates to CASLTAGAPGRTEAFF.

The chain has TRBV10-1 and TRBJ2-2; 8 nucleotides match TRBD2. V lost 8 bases and J lost 3; bases outside the gene matches: 8. The germline V gene has CDR1 WNHNN and CDR2 SYGVQD (reference sequence). The CDR3 is 15 amino acids. The CDR3 protein is CASSKGLEDTGELFF. CDR3 nucleotide sequence: TGCGCCAGCTCCAAGGGACTAGAAGACACCGGGGAGCTGTTTTTT.

J is TRBJ2-3 and V is TRBV5-1; 10 bases line up with TRBD2. CDR1 and CDR2 (germline): SGHRS, YFSETQ. This CDR3 is 15 amino acids long. Germline trimming cut 3 bases from V and 5 bases from J; bases unmatched to any gene: 6. The CDR3 region is CASSYGLADRDTQYF. Here the CDR3 DNA reads TGCGCCAGCAGCTACGGACTAGCGGATCGAGATACGCAGTATTTT.

The V call is TRBV23-1, the J call TRBJ1-5; a weak D match, TRBD1 (6 bases). TRBV23-1 is an ORF, with its function uncertain. Between the trimmed V and J ends, which lost 7 bases and 7 bases, there was a span of 20 bases. This CDR3 has 15 amino acids. The DNA for the CDR3 is TGCGCCAGCACCCGCCGGCAGGGGTTAAAGCAGCCCCAGCATTTT. This encodes CASTRRQGLKQPQHF.

The CDR3 nucleotides read TGCGCCAGCAGTCCGGAGGGGTACGAGCAGTACTTC. Residues: CASSPEGYEQYF. The chain uses TRBV10-2 and TRBJ2-7, with D tentatively TRBD2 (6 bases). V lost 5 bases to trimming and J lost 4 bases, with 9 bases between them. Germline V lookup: CDR1 WSHSY, CDR2 SAAADI. This CDR3 is 12 amino acids long.

The chain has TRBV18 and TRBJ2-7, with 7 bases fitting TRBD1. Losses at the gene ends were 5 bases for V and 6 bases for J; bases not matched to a gene: 4. There are 12 residues in the CDR3. CDR1 and CDR2 from the germline V gene are KGHSH and LQKENI. CDR3 DNA: TGTGCCAGCTCAGACAGGGCGGGCGAGCAGTACTTC. The encoded protein is CASSDRAGEQYF.

The chain carries TRBV12-5 and TRBJ2-2, with D perhaps matching TRBD1 (6 bases). The germline V gene has CDR1 LGHNT and CDR2 FRNRAP. This CDR3 has 14 residues. Trimming took off 6 bases at V and 6 bases at J, with 14 bases between the two ends. CDR3 sequence: CASGYGQPPGELFF. CDR3 DNA sequence: TGTGCTAGTGGATATGGACAGCCCCCCGGGGAGCTGTTTTTT.

J is TRBJ1-2 and V is TRBV5-6; 7 bases are a match to TRBD1. J lost 3 bases, V lost 4 bases, and 6 bases had no gene match. Germline CDR1 and CDR2: SGHDT and YYEEEE. The CDR3 extends over 14 amino acids. Written as DNA, the CDR3 is TGTGCCAGCAGCGTGACAGGGATCGACTATGGCTACACCTTC. The encoded protein is CASSVTGIDYGYTF.

The chain combines TRBV15 with TRBJ2-1, with D possibly TRBD1 on 5 matching bases. CDR1 is LNHNV and CDR2 is YYDKDF in the germline V gene (reference sequence). This CDR3 has 14 amino acids. The V end was cut by 6 bases, the J end by 8 bases, with 17 bases between. CDR3 amino acids: CATRMDMLIDEQFF. The CDR3 nucleotides read TGTGCCACCAGGATGGACATGCTCATCGATGAGCAGTTCTTC.

The chain uses TRBV29-1 and TRBJ1-1, with no clear D. The CDR3 is made up of 15 amino acids. Germline loops: CDR1 SQVTM, CDR2 ANQGSEA. V shed 3 bases and J shed 0 bases, with 14 bases lying between them. CDR3 amino acids: CSVDSGVFVNTEAFF. For the CDR3, the DNA is TGCAGCGTTGATTCCGGGGTGTTCGTGAACACTGAAGCTTTCTTT. The full variable domain, its missing parts supplied by reference TRBV29-1 and TRBJ1-1, is SAVISQKPSRDICQRGTSLTIQCQVDSQVTMMFWYRQQPGQSLTLIATANQGSEATYESGFVIDKFPISRPNLTFSTLTVSNMSPEDSSIYLCSVDSGVFVNTEAFFGQGTRLTVV.